This T cell receptor beta chain was sequenced during a study of Tregs in tolerant kidney transplant recipients. Libraries were prepared by immunoSEQ multiplex PCR; TCRdb keeps only in-frame clonotypes and omits some of them. Of 200,000 to 300,000 clones listed, roughly four fifths were seen once; the top ten hold over 0.5%. This clone was picked up a small number of times. Germline-derived CDR1 and CDR2 are SEHNR and FQNEAQ (reference sequence). V was shortened by 2 bases and J by 1 base, with 5 bases between the two germline ends. The CDR3 is 13 amino acids. The chain is built from TRBV7-9 and TRBJ1-1, with D unresolved. This receptor was obtained from a human donor in good health. The sample taken for sequencing was CD4+ T cells from blood. In nucleotides, the CDR3 is TGTGCCAGCAGCTTAACACAGAACACTGAAGCTTTCTTT. Protein sequence: CASSLTQNTEAFF.